The 16 T cell receptor beta chains reported below all come from one sample, sequenced in a study of PD-L1 blockade in urothelial cancer. TCRdb's table, derived via immunoSEQ multiplex PCR, lists solely in-frame clones and lacks some. Among about 90,000 clones, roughly 80% were seen once, and the ten largest hold approximately 8.4%. Time point defined: peripheral blood 6 weeks after treatment start. Here the sequenced sample was PBMCs, taken around atezolizumab (anti-PD-L1) treatment. All receptors come from an older man with urothelial cancer.

The rearrangement links TRBV10-3 to TRBJ2-7, with 7 bases lining up with TRBD2. J lost 3 bases, V lost 9 bases, and 5 bases had no gene match. The CDR3 covers 12 residues. The germline CDR1 and CDR2 sequences are ENHRY and SYGVKD. The CDR3: CAMGGTLYEQYF. Written as DNA, the CDR3 is TGTGCCATGGGGGGGACCCTCTACGAGCAGTACTTC.

V gene TRBV19 combines with J gene TRBJ1-1, with D possibly matching TRBD1 (5 bases). V lost 2 bases and J lost 3, with 10 bases in between. CDR1 LNHDA and CDR2 SQIVND come from the germline V gene (reference sequence). This CDR3 contains 14 residues. The CDR3 here is CASSIPGGDTEAFF. In DNA, the CDR3 is TGTGCCAGTAGTATACCCGGGGGAGACACTGAAGCTTTCTTT. The whole variable domain, remainder taken from reference TRBV19 and TRBJ1-1, is DGGITQSPKYLFRKEGQNVTLSCEQNLNHDAMYWYRQDPGQGLRLIYYSQIVNDFQKGDIAEGYSVSREKKESFPLTVTSAQKNPTAFYLCASSIPGGDTEAFFGQGTRLTVV.

This clone was detected only a few times. The genes are TRBV6-6 and TRBJ1-1; the D gene is possibly TRBD1 (5 bases). This CDR3 is built from 14 residues. Trimming took off 2 bases at V and 2 bases at J, with 9 bases between the two ends. Germline V lookup: CDR1 MNHNY, CDR2 SVGAGI (reference sequence). The CDR3, as DNA: TGTGCCAGCAGTTACGCGGGGGGAAACACTGAAGCTTTCTTT. It specifies CASSYAGGNTEAFF.

The CDR3 DNA reads as TGTGCCAGCAGCTTCTCTCTAGCGGGAGGAGGAGAGACCCAGTACTTC. This gives the protein CASSFSLAGGGETQYF. This chain joins TRBV7-2 and TRBJ2-5; the match to TRBD2 covers 11 bases. This CDR3 spans 16 amino acids. CDR1 and CDR2 from the germline V gene are SGHTA and FQGNSA. Trimming removed 3 bases from V and 4 bases from J; junction bases left unmatched: 7.

In its sample, this clone was seen a few times. J is TRBJ1-6 and V is TRBV5-6; D call uncertain. V gave up 3 bases and J gave up 1 base, with 11 bases separating them. CDR3 length equals 16 residues. Germline-derived CDR1 and CDR2 are SGHDT and YYEEEE. In DNA form, the CDR3 reads TGTGCCAGCAGCTCCAAGGGAGTTTCCTATAATTCACCCCTCCACTTT. Protein sequence: CASSSKGVSYNSPLHF.

Only one count was recorded for this clone. The chain joins TRBV7-6 to TRBJ2-5, with 8 bases matching TRBD2. CDR3 length equals 13 residues. Germline V gene lookup returns CDR1 SGHVS and CDR2 FNYEAQ. The ends lost 5 bases at V and 3 bases at J; junction bases unmatched: 2. CDR3 protein: CASSLGLEETQYF. The CDR3 DNA reads as TGTGCCAGCAGCCTGGGACTAGAAGAGACCCAGTACTTC. The whole variable domain, filled in from reference TRBV7-6 and TRBJ2-5, reads GAGVSQSPRYKVTKRGQDVALRCDPISGHVSLYWYRQALGQGPEFLTYFNYEAQQDKSGLPNDRFSAERPEGSISTLTIQRTEQRDSAMYRCASSLGLEETQYFGPGTRLLVL.

The chain uses TRBV11-3 and TRBJ2-3; tentatively, D is TRBD2 (7 bases). Trimming removed 4 bases from V and 1 base from J, with 15 bases in between. CDR3 size: 16 residues. CDR1 SGHNT and CDR2 YENEEA come from the germline V gene. The CDR3 nucleotides read TGTGCCAGCAGCTCGCGGGGGACACTCGGCACAGATACGCAGTATTTT. Residues: CASSSRGTLGTDTQYF.

The chain has TRBV4-3 and TRBJ2-7; 8 bases are shared with TRBD2. Germline CDR1 is LGHNA and CDR2 is YSLEER. The trim removed 1 base at V and 7 bases at J, leaving 6 bases unmatched. The CDR3 spans 14 residues. The CDR3 spells CASSQAGGGGEQYF. The CDR3, as DNA: TGCGCCAGCAGCCAAGCGGGAGGGGGGGGTGAGCAGTACTTC.

The V gene is TRBV5-1, the J gene TRBJ2-5; D is undetermined. The V gene's germline CDR1 is SGHRS and CDR2 YFSETQ. V was clipped by 0 bases and J by 3 bases, with 9 bases between them. The CDR3 consists of 14 residues. CDR3 protein: CASSLVGGEETQYF. The CDR3 DNA sequence: TGCGCCAGCAGCTTGGTTGGCGGCGAAGAGACCCAGTACTTC.

The CDR3 reads CASSLTAGGAGTEAFF. The CDR3 bases are TGTGCCAGCAGCTTAACGGCGGGGGGCGCGGGCACTGAAGCTTTCTTT. The chain carries TRBV7-3 and TRBJ1-1, with a tentative D call TRBD1 (6 bases). Germline values: CDR1 SGHTA, CDR2 FQGTGA. The CDR3 has 16 residues. Trimming took 0 bases from V and 4 from J, leaving 15 bases between them.

The chain combines TRBV19 with TRBJ1-2; D is perhaps TRBD1 (5 bases). CDR3 length equals 14 residues. V was cut by 0 bases and J by 8 bases, with 13 bases left in between. CDR1 and CDR2 (germline): LNHDA, SQIVND (reference sequence). This chain's CDR3 is CASSIDRVGVGYTF. The CDR3 bases are TGTGCCAGTAGTATAGATAGAGTAGGGGTCGGCTACACCTTC.

In regard to this clone: The sample holds other DNA sequences that translate to the same CDR3. CDR3: CASSGTGEGYTF. For the CDR3, the DNA is TGTGCCAGCAGTGGGACAGGGGAAGGCTACACCTTC. V usage is TRBV2 and J usage is TRBJ1-2, with 9 bases identical to TRBD1. Per germline, CDR1 SNHLY and CDR2 FYNNEI. With V trimmed by 4 bases and J by 8 bases, 2 bases remained unmatched. CDR3 size: 12 residues.

This rearrangement joins TRBV15 to TRBJ2-5; D call uncertain. Germline CDR1 LNHNV, CDR2 YYDKDF (reference sequence). The CDR3 is 15 residues long. Trimming pared 0 bases from V and 4 bases from J, leaving 12 bases between. CDR3 sequence (DNA): TGTGCCACCAGCAGAGATCCAGGCAGATCAGAGACCCAGTACTTC. Translating gives CATSRDPGRSETQYF.

This chain uses TRBV7-9 with TRBJ2-7; weak D call: TRBD2 (6 bases). Trimming removed 1 base at V and 0 bases at J, with 10 bases between. The CDR3 has 15 amino acids. Per germline, CDR1 SEHNR and CDR2 FQNEAQ (reference sequence). The CDR3 spells CASSLVAAGSYEQYF. The CDR3 nucleotides are TGTGCCAGCAGCTTAGTAGCGGCAGGCTCCTACGAGCAGTACTTC.

J is TRBJ2-3 and V is TRBV21-1; no check of the table's D call, TRBD2, against the DNA was made. TRBV21-1 is a documented pseudogene. There are 13 residues in the CDR3. This chain's CDR3 is CASRGGGTDTQYF. Written as DNA, the CDR3 is TGTGCCAGCAGGGGAGGCGGCACAGATACGCAGTATTTT.

The chain links TRBV7-2 to TRBJ2-1; D not resolved. Germline V gives CDR1 SGHTA, CDR2 FQGNSA. CDR3 length: 12 amino acids. V dropped 1 base and J dropped 8 bases, with 6 bases sitting between them. As DNA, the CDR3 is TGTGCCAGCAGCTTAGTCCGAGATGAGCAGTTCTTC. It codes for CASSLVRDEQFF.